These 9 T cell receptor beta chains were all obtained from the same sample, sequenced in a study of CD8+ T cells in alopecia areata (dated 2018 in TCRdb). Library prep was done by the immunoSEQ multiplex PCR assay. RNA was extracted from all samples and reverse transcribed into cDNA as template for TCR sequencing. TCRdb's version of the immuneACCESS table is confined to in-frame rearrangements and falls short of the full clone set. An unresolved V gene accounts for under half of the shortfall where checked; the remainder is of unknown origin. Across this sample there are some 130,000 clones, with 58% seen only once. The ten largest clonotypes hold less than 5.5% of the sample. This specimen's time point label, per the study, means: baseline before oral tofacitinib. This specimen consisted of CD4+ T cells sorted from blood, obtained at week 0. These receptors were taken from a human donor with alopecia areata.

The V and J genes are TRBV14 and TRBJ2-7, with TRBD1 matching over 9 bases. The CDR3 extends over 13 amino acids. J lost 6 bases, V lost 2 bases, and 2 bases had no gene match. Germline CDR1 SGHDN, CDR2 FVKESK. The CDR3 protein is CASSQNRGLEQYF. Here the CDR3 DNA reads TGTGCCAGCAGCCAAAACAGGGGGCTCGAGCAGTACTTC. Drawing the rest from reference TRBV14 and TRBJ2-7, the complete variable domain is EAGVTQFPSHSVIEKGQTVTLRCDPISGHDNLYWYRRVMGKEIKFLLHFVKESKQDESGMPNNRFLAERTGGTYSTLKVQPAELEDSGVYFCASSQNRGLEQYFGPGTRLTVT.

About this clone: Its ends do not fully match the called genes, so a read error is possible. V gene TRBV7-8 combines with J gene TRBJ1-5, with a possible D match to TRBD1 (5 bases). The germline gives CDR1 SGHVS, CDR2 FQNEAQ. There are 15 residues in the CDR3. The CDR3 loop is CVSSLGQGINQPQHF. CDR3 nucleotides: TGTGTCAGCAGCTTAGGCCAGGGTATCAATCAGCCCCAGCATTTT.

This clone was found once. The V call is TRBV20-1, the J call TRBJ1-1; no definite D call. The CDR3 sequence is 11 residues long. V was pared by 1 base and J by 7 bases, with 7 bases between. The germline CDR1 and CDR2 sequences are DFQATT and SNEGSKA (reference sequence). This CDR3 is CSARGSGEAFF. The CDR3, as DNA: TGCAGTGCTAGAGGTTCGGGTGAAGCTTTCTTT.

This clone was picked up a small number of times. This chain connects TRBV7-2 to TRBJ2-5, with D unclear. V shed 2 bases and J shed 5 bases, with 15 bases lying between them. Germline V gene lookup returns CDR1 SGHTA and CDR2 FQGNSA. The CDR3 extends over 15 amino acids. The CDR3 DNA reads TGTGCCAGCAGCTTAATTTGGGCGGAAAGGGAGACCCAGTACTTC. Protein: CASSLIWAERETQYF.

A note on this clone: With a much larger clone just one base away, this may be a read error. The chain carries TRBV7-8 and TRBJ1-2, with TRBD1 matching 9 bases. V shed 2 bases, J shed 4 bases, and the junction held 5 bases outside the gene matches. The CDR3 extends over 15 amino acids. The germline V gene encodes CDR1 SGHVS and CDR2 FQNEAQ. In DNA form, the CDR3 reads TGTGCCAGCAGCTTATCGGGACAGGGAACCTATGGCTACACCTTC. Its protein is CASSLSGQGTYGYTF.

V usage is TRBV5-6 and J usage is TRBJ2-7; 8 bases are shared with TRBD2. Trimming took 3 bases from V and 2 from J; bases not matched to a gene: 4. CDR3 length: 14 residues. Germline V gives CDR1 SGHDT, CDR2 YYEEEE. The CDR3 coding sequence is TGTGCCAGCAGCTCTACTAGCGGAACCTACGAGCAGTACTTC. Translation gives CASSSTSGTYEQYF.

The rearrangement links TRBV2 to TRBJ1-6; no clear D gene. Trimming shortened V by 4 bases and J by 9 bases, and 10 bases separated the two germline ends. Germline-derived CDR1 and CDR2 are SNHLY and FYNNEI. The length of the CDR3 is 13 residues. The CDR3 DNA is TGTGCCAGCAGTGGGCAGCTCTTTTCACCCCTCCACTTT. The encoded protein is CASSGQLFSPLHF.

The J gene is TRBJ1-2, the V gene TRBV9; 8 bases are a match to TRBD1. V lost 5 bases to trimming and J lost 5 bases; unmatched junction nucleotides: 11. The germline CDR1 and CDR2 sequences are SGDLS and YYNGEE. The CDR3 runs 15 residues. In nucleotides, the CDR3 is TGTGCCAGCAGACCTTCCCCAGGGGGCACATATGGCTACACCTTC. Encoded protein: CASRPSPGGTYGYTF.

This clone was recorded a few times. The V and J genes are TRBV15 and TRBJ2-1; D is uncertain. V gave up 5 bases and J gave up 8 bases, with 16 bases separating them. The CDR3 totals 14 residues. Germline CDR1 reads LNHNV; CDR2 reads YYDKDF (reference sequence). CDR3 DNA: TGTGCCACCAGCGGAATTGGCGGCCGCGATGAGCAGTTCTTC. This sequence encodes CATSGIGGRDEQFF.